The present entry profiles one T cell receptor (beta chain) with its context. Antigen unknown. The data were obtained in a study of CD8 T cells in ankylosing spondylitis. Study-level findings and limits: Among TCR beta sequences, a motif of eight highly homologous variants appeared characteristic of ankylosing spondylitis blood.

TCRdb used MiXCR to reprocess the 5' RACE reads, holding one entry per CDR3 protein. The sample has about 90,000 distinct CDR3 sequences, roughly 8.5% seen once. Sequencing used blood, either unsorted or a sorted T cell fraction (not recorded which). The TCR sequence derives from a male donor with ankylosing spondylitis.

CDR3 DNA: TGCGCCAGCAGCTTGGAGAGGAGAGGGAGGGGCCCCTCTGGAAACACCATATATTTT. Translated, it gives CASSLERRGRGPSGNTIYF. This chain connects TRBV5-1 to TRBJ1-3; possible D gene TRBD1, 5 bases. Looked up from germline, CDR1 is SGHRS and CDR2 is YFSETQ. V lost 0 bases and J lost 0, with 19 bases in between. The CDR3 is 19 residues long.